A single sample gave rise to the 4 T cell receptor beta chains below, sequenced in a study of neoadjuvant anti-PD-1 for oral cavity cancer (TCRdb year 2021). The sample's time point label, in plain terms: after neoadjuvant nivolumab, at surgical resection. Libraries were constructed by the immunoSEQ multiplex PCR assay. The source is immuneACCESS, and TCRdb retained only in-frame sequences with V and J called. Part of the clones is not carried over; for the studies checked, unresolved V genes explain less than half of this, and the remainder is unexplained. This sample gives more than 8,000 clones in total; around three fifths of them show up just once. Jointly, the top ten make up 4.2% of the sample. Sequenced here: PBMCs, sampled after nivolumab (anti-PD-1) treatment. The receptor set was obtained from a person aged 40 to 85 with oral cavity squamous cell carcinoma.

This clone was seen a few times. The V gene is TRBV2, the J gene TRBJ1-5; D gene unclear. The CDR3 covers 11 residues. Trimming removed 6 bases from V and 4 bases from J, with 4 bases in between. The germline V gene encodes CDR1 SNHLY and CDR2 FYNNEI. The chain's CDR3 is CASRGNQPQHF. CDR3 DNA: TGTGCCAGCAGGGGGAATCAGCCCCAGCATTTT.

V is TRBV11-2 and J is TRBJ2-7; 13 bases fit TRBD2. Germline V gene data show CDR1 as SGHAT and CDR2 as FQNNGV. Trimming at V came to 1 base and at J to 1 base, leaving 4 bases not matched to a gene. The CDR3 runs to 17 residues. The DNA for the CDR3 is TGTGCCAGCAGCTTAGGGGGACTAGCGGGGATATCCTACGAGCAGTACTTC. Translation: CASSLGGLAGISYEQYF.

This clone was detected a few times. V is TRBV2 and J is TRBJ2-7; no definite D call. Trimming stripped 3 bases from V and 5 bases from J, with 11 bases between. The CDR3 consists of 13 residues. The V gene's germline CDR1 is SNHLY and CDR2 FYNNEI. The chain's CDR3 is CASSDISDDEQYF. The CDR3, as DNA: TGTGCCAGCAGTGATATCTCGGACGACGAGCAGTACTTC. The entire variable domain, with the rest obtained from reference TRBV2 and TRBJ2-7, is as follows: EPEVTQTPSHQVTQMGQEVILRCVPISNHLYFYWYRQILGQKVEFLVSFYNNEISEKSEIFDDQFSVERPDGSNFTLKIRSTKLEDSAMYFCASSDISDDEQYFGPGTRLTVT.

The chain recombines TRBV15 with TRBJ1-1, with D uncertain. The CDR3 totals 13 residues. V lost 3 bases and J 0 bases, leaving 5 bases between the germline ends. Per the germline V gene, CDR1 is LNHNV and CDR2 is YYDKDF (reference sequence). CDR3 DNA sequence: TGTGCCACCAGCAGGAATGTGAACACTGAAGCTTTCTTT. Translation gives CATSRNVNTEAFF.